What follows is one T cell receptor (beta chain) and its context. The entry originates in a study of shared clonotypes between healthy human individuals. The V end lost 4 bases, the J end lost 6 bases, and 12 bases lay between the germline ends. The length of the CDR3 is 14 residues. The V gene's germline CDR1 is KGHSH and CDR2 LQKENI. Libraries were prepared by immunoSEQ multiplex PCR; TCRdb keeps only in-frame clonotypes and omits some of them. Of about 2 million clones in the sample, 90% to 95% were seen once. This receptor was obtained from a man in his late teens or twenties in good health. Sequencing used naive CD4+ T cells sorted from blood. The sample's subset: CD45RA+ positively selected. The rearrangement joins TRBV18 to TRBJ2-2; a weak D match, TRBD2 (6 bases). CDR3 bases: TGTGCCAGCTCACGGAGGGATTCGGCCGGGGAGCTGTTTTTT. Its protein product is CASSRRDSAGELFF.